These T cell receptor beta chains were read from a single sample in a study of a mutant IDH1 vaccine in newly diagnosed glioma. These TCRs' antigens remain unknown. Sequencing used immunoSEQ multiplex PCR; TCRdb keeps in-frame clones, though not all of them. The sample contains about 55,000 clones, around 84% of which appear only once. The specimen was PBMCs, collected from a glioma patient whose treatment included an IDH1 peptide vaccine. The receptors were sampled from a woman younger than 30 with glioma. Each CDR3 is given with its conserved first and last residue.

v_call	j_call	cdr3_aa
TRBV6-5	TRBJ2-5	CASSAGQGWGETQYF
TRBV5-6	TRBJ2-1	CASSLRAGPYNEQFF
TRBV13	TRBJ1-3	CASSLANRGRGNTIYF
TRBV7-9	TRBJ1-2	CASSTLGHPYGYTF
TRBV19	TRBJ1-4	CASSPSTTNEKLFF
TRBV30	TRBJ2-1	CAWSALLGGKHEQFF
TRBV29-1	TRBJ2-7	CSVAPQDGSSYEQYF
TRBV4-1	TRBJ2-7	CASSQPPGGTYEQYF
TRBV7-9	TRBJ2-3	CASSPTGGIRADTQYF
TRBV15	TRBJ2-6	CATSRVGPGSGANVLTF
TRBV6-1	TRBJ2-7	CASSAGQTYEQYF
TRBV7-2	TRBJ1-2	CASSLARPPGGYTF
TRBV27	TRBJ1-5	CASRTGTPKRGNQPQHF
TRBV5-6	TRBJ1-2	CASSRPAGDYGYTF
TRBV7-3	TRBJ1-1	CASSLLAGQSEAFF
TRBV10-1	TRBJ2-1	CASSEPGQIDNEQFF
TRBV6-5	TRBJ2-1	CASSYSTGDYNEQFF
TRBV5-4	TRBJ2-7	CASSLAGETYEQYF
TRBV6-5	TRBJ2-3	CASSSRRGSTLLTQYF
TRBV9	TRBJ1-1	CASSYRQGGTEAFF
TRBV9	TRBJ2-2	CASSVGPQFREDPGELFF
TRBV7-2	TRBJ1-5	CASSLQGYVTPQHF
TRBV7-9	TRBJ2-5	CASGPYTGRETQYF
TRBV5-6	TRBJ1-4	CASSLAPGRDQKLFF
TRBV6-6	TRBJ2-7	CASSYSEAYEQYF
TRBV2	TRBJ2-1	CASSYHGEQFF
TRBV6-5	TRBJ1-1	CASRSSMNTEAFF
TRBV29-1	TRBJ1-2	CSVEGTGANYGYTF
TRBV7-9	TRBJ1-1	CASSSPTGNTEAFF
TRBV7-2	TRBJ2-7	CASSGEGGYEQYF
TRBV13	TRBJ2-7	CASSFSARLAGPLEQYF
TRBV7-6	TRBJ1-5	CASSLVPGGTQPQHF
TRBV5-4	TRBJ2-3	CASSLGLAVTADTQYF
TRBV29-1	TRBJ1-1	CSVDLVNTEAFF
TRBV6-6	TRBJ2-2	CASSGAGTGELFF
TRBV5-4	TRBJ2-4	CASSVDRSGKNIQYF
TRBV25-1	TRBJ1-1	CASSLDLGGTEAFF
TRBV7-9	TRBJ2-7	CASSLEGTGAEQYF
TRBV4-3	TRBJ2-7	CASSPNTGDYEQYF
TRBV5-4	TRBJ1-3	CASSLGVQGNTIYF
TRBV4-1	TRBJ2-7	CASSQVTSGTYEQYF
TRBV7-2	TRBJ1-5	CASSQQGTRDQPQHF
TRBV6-4	TRBJ2-6	CASSELAGGANVLTF
TRBV5-1	TRBJ1-5	CASSLEGLSNQPQHF
TRBV5-1	TRBJ2-7	CASSLLPSGGTYEQYF
TRBV9	TRBJ2-1	CASQDDLYNEQFF
TRBV4-2	TRBJ1-1	CASSLGSGQWSGESGTEAFF
TRBV2	TRBJ1-3	CASNALDRGPGNTIYF
TRBV27	TRBJ1-1	CASSLDRGAYSEAFF
TRBV18	TRBJ2-5	CASSPGTQETQYF
TRBV9	TRBJ1-2	CASSPGYTF